The 31 T cell receptor beta chains below come from one sample, sequenced in a study of regulatory T cells in long-lasting Graves disease. The time point: newly diagnosed GD, antithyroid drugs for less than 3 months. There was RNA extracted from PBMCs, and the TCR library was made from it. For TCR beta, libraries came from iRepertoire HTBI primers and Arm-PCR of CDR3 regions. TCRdb reprocessed the multiplex PCR reads via MiXCR and lists one record per CDR3 protein. The sample records 400,000 to 650,000 distinct CDR3 sequences, about 16% being singletons. The sample was also reused in another study, on T cells in Graves' hyperthyroidism and ophthalmopathy.

The material was peripheral blood mononuclear cells (PBMCs), obtained at new diagnosis, from a patient treated with antithyroid drugs. The receptors were gathered from a woman aged 40 to 65 with Graves disease.

The chain links TRBV2 to TRBJ1-5, with D perhaps TRBD1 (5 bases). This CDR3 contains 15 residues. The V end was cut by 10 bases, the J end by 2 bases, with 18 bases between. Germline V lookup: CDR1 SNHLY, CDR2 FYNNEI. The DNA of the CDR3 is TGTGCCACCAGCAGGGAGGGTGTGGGCAATCAGCCCCAGCATTTT. Amino acid sequence: CATSREGVGNQPQHF.

This clonotype was counted ten times or more. The V gene is TRBV19, the J gene TRBJ1-2; D possibly corresponds to TRBD1 (5 bases). CDR1 and CDR2 from the germline V gene are LNHDA and SQIVND (reference sequence). Trimming left V 5 bases short and J 3 bases short, with 13 bases between. CDR3 length equals 14 residues. CDR3 DNA: TGTGCCAGTAGTGCGACAGATGTATACTATGGCTACACCTTC. Translating gives CASSATDVYYGYTF.

In this sample, this clonotype turned up a few times. J is TRBJ2-3 and V is TRBV7-9; D remains ambiguous. The CDR3 contains 13 residues. V was pared by 1 base and J by 6 bases, with 8 bases between. Germline V lookup: CDR1 SEHNR, CDR2 FQNEAQ (reference sequence). The CDR3 DNA is TGTGCCAGCAGCTTAGGGGAATGGGATACGCAGTATTTT. Protein: CASSLGEWDTQYF.

The chain recombines TRBV7-9 with TRBJ1-1, with 7 bases aligning to TRBD1. The germline CDR1 and CDR2 sequences are SEHNR and FQNEAQ (reference sequence). Trimming cost V 3 bases and J 0 bases; bases outside gene matches: 13. The CDR3 length is 18 residues. CDR3 amino acids: CASSFKSLRDSMNTEAFF. The CDR3 DNA is TGTGCCAGCAGCTTCAAGAGCCTCCGGGACAGTATGAACACTGAAGCTTTCTTT.

The gene calls are TRBV20-1 and TRBJ1-5; D is undetermined. Germline V CDR1 and CDR2: DFQATT, SNEGSKA (reference sequence). Trimming left V 1 base short and J 3 bases short, with 10 bases between. This CDR3 has 14 residues. The CDR3 bases are TGCAGTGCTAGAGGAGTAGTTTTCAATCAGCCCCAGCATTTT. Protein sequence: CSARGVVFNQPQHF.

The CDR3 DNA reads TGTGCCAGCAGCCCATTAGCGGGAGCGAGTGAGCAGTTCTTC. Amino acids: CASSPLAGASEQFF. The rearrangement joins TRBV7-9 to TRBJ2-1; TRBD2 matches at 9 bases. The CDR3 is made up of 14 amino acids. V lost 5 bases, J lost 9 bases, and 8 bases stayed unmatched. CDR1 SEHNR and CDR2 FQNEAQ come from the germline V gene (reference sequence). Variable domain in full (rest from reference TRBV7-9 and TRBJ2-1): DTGVSQNPRHKITKRGQNVTFRCDPISEHNRLYWYRQTLGQGPEFLTYFQNEAQLEKSRLLSDRFSAERPKGSFSTLEIQRTEQGDSAMYLCASSPLAGASEQFFGPGTRLTVL.

This clonotype was counted ten times or more. The CDR3 DNA follows: TGTGCCAGCAGTTTGCCGGGACAGGGGAGACCACCCCTCCACTTT. This gives the protein CASSLPGQGRPPLHF. The rearrangement uses TRBV28 and TRBJ1-6, with 10 bases lining up with TRBD1. Germline CDR1 is MDHEN and CDR2 is SYDVKM. The CDR3 runs 15 residues. Germline trimming cut 3 bases from V and 11 bases from J; bases unmatched to any gene: 7.

This clonotype has a count of ten or more. The chain combines TRBV12-3 or TRBV12-4 with TRBJ2-1; 10 nucleotides agree with TRBD2. This CDR3 contains 15 residues. Germline trimming cut 5 bases from V and 8 bases from J; bases unmatched to any gene: 9. CDR3 sequence reads: CASSPGAGGHYEQFF. The CDR3 nucleotides read TGTGCCAGCAGTCCCGGAGCGGGGGGGCACTATGAGCAGTTCTTC.

This clonotype was detected only a few times. The rearrangement uses TRBV14 and TRBJ2-5; the match to TRBD1 covers 9 bases. Per germline, CDR1 SGHDN and CDR2 FVKESK. There are 16 residues in the CDR3. Unmatched junction bases numbered 5, after V lost 2 bases and J lost 1 base. The CDR3 here is CASSQLGTGSQETQYF. In DNA, the CDR3 is TGTGCCAGCAGCCAACTCGGGACAGGGTCCCAAGAGACCCAGTACTTC.

V usage is TRBV5-1 and J usage is TRBJ2-7, with 10 bases aligning to TRBD2. The V segment lost 7 bases and the J segment 2 bases; nucleotides outside the gene matches: 12. Germline CDR1 is SGHRS and CDR2 is YFSETQ. This CDR3 comprises 16 residues. The CDR3 here is CASRYSSGGVTYEQYF. The DNA for the CDR3 is TGCGCCAGCCGCTACTCCAGCGGGGGGGTTACCTACGAGCAGTACTTC. The full variable domain, completed using reference TRBV5-1 and TRBJ2-7, is KAGVTQTPRYLIKTRGQQVTLSCSPISGHRSVSWYQQTPGQGLQFLFEYFSETQRNKGNFPGRFSGRQFSNSRSEMNVSTLELGDSALYLCASRYSSGGVTYEQYFGPGTRLTVT.

This clonotype was detected only a few times. The rearrangement joins TRBV6-4 to TRBJ2-1; TRBD1 or TRBD2 may be the D gene (5 bases each). V lost 3 bases, J lost 4 bases, and 16 bases lay in between. Germline V CDR1 and CDR2: MRHNA, SNTAGT. The CDR3 consists of 16 residues. The CDR3 sequence is CASSEGTQGDYNEQFF. The DNA of the CDR3 is TGTGCCAGCAGTGAAGGGACCCAGGGAGATTACAATGAGCAGTTCTTC.

The V and J genes are TRBV6-1 and TRBJ1-5, with TRBD1 identical over 8 bases. This CDR3 has 18 residues. The germline CDR1 and CDR2 sequences are MNHNS and SASEGT. The junction had 20 bases not matched to a gene; V was cut back by 8 bases and J by 5 bases. In nucleotides, the CDR3 is TGTGCCAGCTCTCACAGGGGGGTGAAACAGGGCCCCCATCAGCCCCAGCATTTT. This codes for CASSHRGVKQGPHQPQHF.

This clonotype was counted a few times. This rearrangement joins TRBV20-1 to TRBJ2-2; 8 bases are a match to TRBD2. Germline CDR1 and CDR2: DFQATT and SNEGSKA (reference sequence). J lost 0 bases, V lost 3 bases, and 6 bases had no gene match. The CDR3 totals 16 residues. The CDR3 region is CSASPRGGANTGELFF. CDR3 nucleotides: TGCAGTGCTAGTCCCCGGGGGGGAGCGAACACCGGGGAGCTGTTTTTT.

This clonotype occurred many times. The chain employs TRBV6-1 and TRBJ1-1, with 7 bases lining up with TRBD1. The germline V gene has CDR1 MNHNS and CDR2 SASEGT. V lost 4 bases to trimming and J lost 6 bases; unmatched junction nucleotides: 5. The CDR3 totals 13 residues. The CDR3 DNA sequence: TGTGCCAGCAGTGTAGAACAGGGGTCTGAAGCTTTCTTT. Translating gives CASSVEQGSEAFF.

This clonotype was seen a handful of times. A much bigger clone sits one base away, suggesting this may be a read error. The genes are TRBV12-3 or TRBV12-4 and TRBJ2-7; the match to TRBD1 covers 8 bases. J was trimmed by 5 bases and V by 11 bases; bases with no gene match: 14. The CDR3 contains 14 residues. The CDR3 nucleotides are TGTGCCTGCAAACTTCGGGGACAGGCTCACGAGCAGTACTTC. Residues: CACKLRGQAHEQYF.

This clonotype showed up just a few times. The genes are TRBV28 and TRBJ2-7; maybe TRBD1 (6 bases). The CDR3 is made up of 13 amino acids. Deletions cut 7 bases from V and 3 bases from J, with 13 bases between. Germline V lookup: CDR1 MDHEN, CDR2 SYDVKM. CDR3 sequence (DNA): TGTGCCAGCACCATTAAGGGGGACTACGAGCAGTACTTC. This gives the protein CASTIKGDYEQYF.

Notes on this clonotype: A much larger clone lies one base from this, so it may be a read error. The rearrangement uses TRBV25-1 and TRBJ1-6; D is unclear. The CDR3 loop spans 12 amino acids. Trimming left V 8 bases short and J 4 bases short, with 6 bases between. CDR1 is MGHDK, CDR2 SYGVNS, per germline. CDR3 loop: CASGDYNSPLHF. In DNA form, the CDR3 reads TGTGCCAGCGGGGATTATAATTCACCCCTCCACTTT. Full variable domain (rest looked up from reference TRBV25-1 and TRBJ1-6): EADIYQTPRYLVIGTGKKITLECSQTMGHDKMYWYQQDPGMELHLIHYSYGVNSTEKGDLSSESTVSRIRTEHFPLTLESARPSHTSQYLCASGDYNSPLHFGNGTRLTVT.

This clonotype was observed a few times. The chain's CDR3 is CASTSGGLFTDTQYF. DNA for the CDR3: TGTGCCAGTACCTCGGGGGGTCTGTTCACAGATACGCAGTATTTT. J is TRBJ2-3 and V is TRBV19; TRBD2 aligns across 7 bases. Germline loops: CDR1 LNHDA, CDR2 SQIVND (reference sequence). Unmatched junction bases numbered 9, after V lost 7 bases and J lost 2 bases. This CDR3 spans 15 amino acids.

The chain links TRBV6-1 to TRBJ2-7, with 8 bases lining up with TRBD1. With 10 bases clipped from V and 2 bases from J, the junction kept 4 bases outside the gene matches. Germline-derived CDR1 and CDR2 are MNHNS and SASEGT. CDR3 length: 12 amino acids. CDR3 sequence (DNA): TGTGCCACCCAGGGGGCTCCCTACGAGCAGTACTTC. Translating gives CATQGAPYEQYF.

The V call is TRBV5-1, the J call TRBJ2-7, with 7 bases matching TRBD1. There are 14 residues in the CDR3. The V segment lost 4 bases and the J segment 5 bases; nucleotides outside the gene matches: 9. Germline lookup yields CDR1 SGHRS and CDR2 YFSETQ. The CDR3 protein is CASSLGQEENEQYF. Written as DNA, the CDR3 is TGCGCCAGCAGCCTCGGACAGGAAGAAAACGAGCAGTACTTC.

The chain carries TRBV20-1 and TRBJ1-2; D is undetermined. Deletions cut 1 base from V and 1 base from J, with 10 bases between. The CDR3 length is 14 residues. Germline V gene data show CDR1 as DFQATT and CDR2 as SNEGSKA (reference sequence). The chain's CDR3 is CSARVEGLNYGYTF. CDR3 in DNA: TGCAGTGCTAGAGTGGAGGGCCTTAACTATGGCTACACCTTC.

This clonotype was counted at least ten times. The chain links TRBV6-1 to TRBJ1-1; TRBD1 agrees at 8 bases. The germline gives CDR1 MNHNS, CDR2 SASEGT. V shed 6 bases and J 5 bases; nucleotides not matched to a gene: 5. This CDR3 has 13 residues. The CDR3 coding sequence is TGTGCCAGCAGGCAGGGGGCAGGGACTGAAGCTTTCTTT. Its protein is CASRQGAGTEAFF.

The chain uses TRBV4-2 and TRBJ2-3, with 15 bases that match TRBD2. Germline assignment: CDR1 LGHNA and CDR2 YNFKEQ. V lost 3 bases, J lost 9 bases, and 10 bases stayed unmatched. There are 17 residues in the CDR3. The CDR3 here is CASSQVGLAGGQGTQYF. The DNA for the CDR3 is TGTGCCAGCAGCCAGGTCGGACTAGCGGGGGGGCAGGGGACGCAGTATTTT.

This clonotype appeared many times. The genes are TRBV18 and TRBJ2-7; TRBD1 agrees at 7 bases. The ends lost 8 bases at V and 3 bases at J; junction bases unmatched: 10. CDR1 is KGHSH and CDR2 is LQKENI in the germline V gene. This CDR3 spans 14 amino acids. The CDR3 region has the DNA TGTGCCAGCAGTCCCCGACAGGGCGGCTACGAGCAGTACTTC. Amino acid sequence: CASSPRQGGYEQYF.

This clonotype was recorded at least ten times. The J gene is TRBJ2-1, the V gene TRBV6-1; TRBD1 or TRBD2 may be the D gene (5 bases each). The V gene's germline CDR1 is MNHNS and CDR2 SASEGT. The CDR3 is 16 residues long. Between the trimmed V and J ends, which lost 8 bases and 2 bases, there was a span of 19 bases. CDR3 DNA sequence: TGTGCCAGCGGCTCGCTTGGGGACGTACCCTACAATGAGCAGTTCTTC. Amino acid sequence: CASGSLGDVPYNEQFF.

The chain's CDR3 is CASAVGTGNTGELFF. The CDR3, as DNA: TGTGCCAGCGCAGTGGGGACAGGGAACACCGGGGAGCTGTTTTTT. This sequence joins TRBV9 and TRBJ2-2, with 8 bases identical to TRBD1. CDR1 and CDR2 from the germline V gene are SGDLS and YYNGEE. The CDR3 length is 15 residues. V shed 7 bases, J shed 1 base, and the junction held 6 bases outside the gene matches.

This clonotype has just a few counts. J is TRBJ2-7 and V is TRBV6-2 or TRBV6-3; D is tentatively TRBD1 or TRBD2 (5 bases each). From germline, CDR1 is MNHEY and CDR2 SVGEGT. This CDR3 spans 14 amino acids. V was pared by 5 bases and J by 3 bases, with 14 bases between. Here the CDR3 reads CASSDIGAHYEQYF. The CDR3 region has the DNA TGTGCCAGCAGTGATATCGGGGCCCACTACGAGCAGTACTTC.

This clonotype showed up many times. V and J are TRBV28 and TRBJ2-7, with D hard to call. The CDR3 spans 16 residues. Trimming shortened V by 3 bases and J by 0 bases, and 15 bases separated the two germline ends. Germline CDR1 is MDHEN and CDR2 is SYDVKM. The CDR3 bases are TGTGCCAGCAGTTTCAAGGTTCGGCACGGCTCCTACGAGCAGTACTTC. It encodes CASSFKVRHGSYEQYF.

This clonotype has a handful of counts. This rearrangement joins TRBV28 to TRBJ1-2; a possible D gene is TRBD1 (6 bases). The CDR3 extends over 13 amino acids. The V end lost 7 bases, the J end lost 1 base, and 10 bases lay between the germline ends. Germline CDR1 MDHEN, CDR2 SYDVKM. The CDR3 DNA reads as TGTGCCAGCACCGGGGGGCTTAACTATGGCTACACCTTC. This gives the protein CASTGGLNYGYTF.

This clonotype was observed many times. For the CDR3, the DNA is TGTGCCAGCAATCGACAGGGAGGTGCCACTGAAGCTTTCTTT. The encoded protein is CASNRQGGATEAFF. The V and J genes are TRBV18 and TRBJ1-1, with 7 bases that match TRBD1. The ends lost 8 bases at V and 4 bases at J; junction bases unmatched: 10. Germline V gives CDR1 KGHSH, CDR2 LQKENI. The CDR3 loop spans 14 amino acids.

This clonotype occurred many times. The chain has TRBV20-1 and TRBJ1-2, with D maybe TRBD1 (5 bases). The CDR3 length is 14 residues. Germline values: CDR1 DFQATT, CDR2 SNEGSKA (reference sequence). Trimming removed 4 bases from V and 1 base from J, with 13 bases in between. Here the CDR3 reads CSAKIRQINYGYTF. The CDR3 DNA reads as TGCAGTGCTAAGATCCGACAGATTAACTATGGCTACACCTTC.